These 27 T cell receptor beta chains were all obtained from the same sample, sequenced in a study of shared clonotypes between healthy human individuals. TCRdb keeps only in-frame clones here, not all; method: immunoSEQ multiplex PCR. The table lists about a million clones, around 80% of them singletons. The sample taken for sequencing was memory CD4+ T cells sorted from blood. Indicated subset: CD45RA-negative fraction. The receptors derive from a man between 18 and 35 years old in good health.

On this clone: The same CDR3 also results from other DNA sequences found in this sample. This chain uses TRBV2 with TRBJ1-5, with 7 bases identical to TRBD1. J gave up 4 bases and V 1 base, and 4 bases lay outside the gene matches. CDR3 length: 15 residues. The V gene's germline CDR1 is SNHLY and CDR2 FYNNEI. The CDR3 spells CASSEGQGGNQPQHF. In DNA form, the CDR3 reads TGTGCCAGCAGTGAAGGACAGGGAGGTAATCAGCCCCAGCATTTT.

This chain uses TRBV19 with TRBJ1-5; weak D call: TRBD1 (6 bases). The V end was cut by 3 bases, the J end by 5 bases, with 8 bases between. The CDR3 covers 13 residues. CDR1 is LNHDA, CDR2 SQIVND, per germline (reference sequence). The CDR3 here is CASSMGGHQPQHF. The CDR3 nucleotides read TGTGCCAGTAGTATGGGGGGGCATCAGCCCCAGCATTTT.

V usage is TRBV30 and J usage is TRBJ1-4; 10 bases fit TRBD1. This CDR3 has 17 residues. Germline V lookup: CDR1 GTSNPN, CDR2 SVGIG (reference sequence). The V and J ends lost 8 bases and 2 bases, in that order; junction bases with no gene match: 14. The CDR3 nucleotides are TGTGCCGGAACCCGGGACAGGGGTTCGACGACTAATGAAAAACTGTTTTTT. Amino acids: CAGTRDRGSTTNEKLFF. Supplemented by reference TRBV30 and TRBJ1-4, the full variable domain reads SQTIHQWPATLVQPVGSPLSLECTVEGTSNPNLYWYRQAAGRGLQLLFYSVGIGQISSEVPQNLSASRPQDRQFILSSKKLLLSDSGFYLCAGTRDRGSTTNEKLFFGSGTQLSVL.

Remarks on this clone: Different DNA sequences within this sample yield the same CDR3. The rearrangement uses TRBV29-1 and TRBJ1-1; D ambiguous. The CDR3 is made up of 11 amino acids. CDR1 and CDR2 from the germline V gene are SQVTM and ANQGSEA. Trimming removed 4 bases from V and 0 bases from J, with 3 bases in between. CDR3 DNA: TGCAGCGTTGTTTTGAACACTGAAGCTTTCTTT. This gives the protein CSVVLNTEAFF.

This clone was seen a few times. This chain connects TRBV19 to TRBJ1-2; no firm D call. Germline V gives CDR1 LNHDA, CDR2 SQIVND (reference sequence). The V gene lost 6 bases and the J gene lost 9 bases, with 14 bases spanning the gap. CDR3 length equals 12 residues. The CDR3 region has the DNA TGTGCCAGTAGCCGGCAGGAGGGCCGCTACACCTTC. Its translation is CASSRQEGRYTF.

The V gene is TRBV25-1, the J gene TRBJ2-1, with D hard to call. CDR3 length equals 17 residues. Trimming removed 3 bases at V and 3 bases at J, with 18 bases between. Germline values: CDR1 MGHDK, CDR2 SYGVNS. In nucleotides, the CDR3 is TGTGCCAGCAGTGACCAGCACGGAGCCTCAAACTACAATGAGCAGTTCTTC. It translates to CASSDQHGASNYNEQFF.

This chain links TRBV19 with TRBJ2-7, with D unresolved. CDR1 and CDR2 (germline): LNHDA, SQIVND (reference sequence). Trimming pared 9 bases from V and 6 bases from J, leaving 6 bases between. The length of the CDR3 is 9 residues. The DNA for the CDR3 is TGTGCCAGACCGGGCGAGCAGTACTTC. It is translated as CARPGEQYF.

This clone was observed many times. The chain combines TRBV4-2 with TRBJ1-1; D is perhaps TRBD1 (6 bases). The germline CDR1 and CDR2 sequences are LGHNA and YNFKEQ. This CDR3 has 16 amino acids. The V gene lost 3 bases and the J gene lost 3 bases, with 17 bases spanning the gap. As DNA, the CDR3 is TGTGCCAGCAGCCAGGCGACGGGACACCAACACACTGAAGCTTTCTTT. It yields the protein CASSQATGHQHTEAFF.

This CDR3 reads CASSRQQGGKGGTQYF. The CDR3 DNA is TGTGCCAGCAGCCGACAACAGGGTGGGAAAGGCGGGACCCAGTACTTC. The chain combines TRBV27 with TRBJ2-5; tentative D call: TRBD1 (6 bases). The CDR3 loop spans 16 amino acids. Trimming shortened V by 6 bases and J by 7 bases, and 24 bases separated the two germline ends. Germline loops: CDR1 MNHEY, CDR2 SMNVEV (reference sequence).

This clone was found once. The chain combines TRBV19 with TRBJ1-4; D remains unclear. This CDR3 comprises 14 residues. Per germline, CDR1 LNHDA and CDR2 SQIVND (reference sequence). Between the trimmed V and J ends, which lost 6 bases and 0 bases, there was a span of 8 bases. CDR3 sequence reads: CASRGRATNEKLFF. In nucleotides, the CDR3 is TGTGCCAGTAGGGGTCGCGCAACTAATGAAAAACTGTTTTTT.

The chain has TRBV19 and TRBJ2-2; D unclear. The CDR3 covers 14 residues. Germline-derived CDR1 and CDR2 are LNHDA and SQIVND (reference sequence). V dropped 8 bases and J dropped 0 bases, with 10 bases sitting between them. DNA of the CDR3: TGTGCCAGTGGGGATGTCGCGAACACCGGGGAGCTGTTTTTT. It codes for CASGDVANTGELFF.

This sequence joins TRBV6-1 and TRBJ1-3; no clear D. This CDR3 has 15 residues. V was trimmed by 1 base and J by 1 base, leaving 8 bases between them. Germline V gene sequence: CDR1 MNHNS, CDR2 SASEGT. CDR3 DNA: TGTGCCAGCAGTGAAGTGATGGGATCTGGAAACACCATATATTTT. Translating gives CASSEVMGSGNTIYF.

V gene TRBV5-6 combines with J gene TRBJ1-4; 7 bases fit TRBD1. The CDR3 contains 15 residues. Trimming took 1 base from V and 3 from J; bases not matched to a gene: 3. Germline assignment: CDR1 SGHDT and CDR2 YYEEEE. The CDR3 loop reads CASSLQGDPNEKLFF. CDR3 DNA: TGTGCCAGCAGCTTGCAGGGGGACCCTAATGAAAAACTGTTTTTT.

This sequence joins TRBV19 and TRBJ1-2; possibly TRBD1 for D (6 bases). This CDR3 is built from 15 residues. From germline, CDR1 is LNHDA and CDR2 SQIVND (reference sequence). The V end lost 4 bases, the J end lost 4 bases, and 16 bases lay between the germline ends. The CDR3: CASSTIPGTSYGYTF. CDR3 bases: TGTGCCAGTAGTACGATCCCCGGGACAAGCTATGGCTACACCTTC.

The rearrangement joins TRBV7-9 to TRBJ1-2, with D perhaps matching TRBD1 (5 bases). In germline, CDR1 is SEHNR, CDR2 FQNEAQ (reference sequence). The CDR3 loop spans 15 amino acids. Trimming stripped 5 bases from V and 4 bases from J, with 17 bases between. The CDR3 loop is CASSGAGVDLYGYTF. The DNA of the CDR3 is TGTGCCAGCAGCGGGGCCGGAGTCGACCTCTATGGCTACACCTTC. The whole variable domain, remainder taken from reference TRBV7-9 and TRBJ1-2, is DTGVSQNPRHKITKRGQNVTFRCDPISEHNRLYWYRQTLGQGPEFLTYFQNEAQLEKSRLLSDRFSAERPKGSFSTLEIQRTEQGDSAMYLCASSGAGVDLYGYTFGSGTRLTVV.

With regard to this clone: This specimen includes other DNA sequences encoding the same CDR3. This chain joins TRBV5-1 and TRBJ2-3; TRBD2 matches 12 bases. The germline V gene encodes CDR1 SGHRS and CDR2 YFSETQ. Germline trimming cut 0 bases from V and 3 bases from J; bases unmatched to any gene: 2. The CDR3 length is 16 residues. CDR3 amino acids: CASSLAGLAGTDTQYF. The CDR3 nucleotides read TGCGCCAGCAGCTTGGCCGGACTAGCGGGAACAGATACGCAGTATTTT.

CDR3 coding DNA: TGTGCCAGCAGTACGGTTGGGGCGAGTGAGCAGTTCTTC. This sequence encodes CASSTVGASEQFF. The rearrangement links TRBV6-5 to TRBJ2-1; D may be TRBD1 (5 bases). V lost 5 bases and J 9 bases, leaving 14 bases between the germline ends. The CDR3 length is 13 residues. The germline V gene encodes CDR1 MNHEY and CDR2 SVGAGI.

The chain couples TRBV10-1 to TRBJ1-4; unclear D gene. Germline CDR1 and CDR2: WNHNN and SYGVQD (reference sequence). This CDR3 contains 13 residues. V dropped 5 bases and J dropped 6 bases, with 10 bases sitting between them. The CDR3: CASSPLGYEKLFF. DNA for the CDR3: TGCGCCAGCAGTCCATTGGGCTATGAAAAACTGTTTTTT.

The J gene is TRBJ1-2, the V gene TRBV6-6; D uncertain. Germline V gives CDR1 MNHNY, CDR2 SVGAGI (reference sequence). Deletions cut 0 bases from V and 0 bases from J, with 8 bases between. The CDR3 length is 15 residues. The chain's CDR3 is CASSYSKGTNYGYTF. For the CDR3, the DNA is TGTGCCAGCAGTTACTCGAAGGGAACTAACTATGGCTACACCTTC.

This clone has more than one count but fewer than ten. This sequence joins TRBV2 and TRBJ2-3, with 8 bases lining up with TRBD2. The CDR3 has 16 residues. V shed 3 bases, J shed 0 bases, and the junction held 5 bases outside the gene matches. The germline V gene has CDR1 SNHLY and CDR2 FYNNEI. CDR3 loop: CASSEGSGGSTDTQYF. In DNA, the CDR3 is TGTGCCAGCAGTGAGGGCAGCGGGGGTAGCACAGATACGCAGTATTTT.

The chain has TRBV5-6 and TRBJ2-7; 7 nucleotides line up with TRBD2. Per germline, CDR1 SGHDT and CDR2 YYEEEE. J gave up 5 bases and V 6 bases, and 14 bases lay outside the gene matches. This CDR3 is 15 amino acids long. The CDR3 region has the DNA TGTGCCAGCACATTTCGAGGACTAGTACCTCACGAGCAGTACTTC. Protein: CASTFRGLVPHEQYF. Based on the CDR3 plus reference TRBV5-6 and TRBJ2-7, the full variable domain is DAGVTQSPTHLIKTRGQQVTLRCSPKSGHDTVSWYQQALGQGPQFIFQYYEEEERQRGNFPDRFSGHQFPNYSSELNVNALLLGDSALYLCASTFRGLVPHEQYFGPGTRLTVT.

The V and J genes are TRBV6-5 and TRBJ2-3; D unclear. V was shortened by 9 bases and J by 0 bases, with 13 bases between the two germline ends. The CDR3 extends over 14 amino acids. CDR1 and CDR2 (germline): MNHEY, SVGAGI. The CDR3 loop is CASQGGSSTDTQYF. The CDR3 DNA sequence: TGTGCCAGTCAAGGCGGATCTAGCACAGATACGCAGTATTTT.

The rearrangement uses TRBV9 and TRBJ2-2, with D possibly being TRBD2 (5 bases). Germline V gene data show CDR1 as SGDLS and CDR2 as YYNGEE. The CDR3 covers 18 residues. V lost 0 bases and J lost 0, with 15 bases in between. CDR3 nucleotide sequence: TGTGCCAGCAGCGTAGCCCCTTCGGGAACAGCGAACACCGGGGAGCTGTTTTTT. Translation gives CASSVAPSGTANTGELFF. The variable domain in full, completed from reference TRBV9 and TRBJ2-2, reads DSGVTQTPKHLITATGQRVTLRCSPRSGDLSVYWYQQSLDQGLQFLIQYYNGEERAKGNILERFSAQQFPDLHSELNLSSLELGDSALYFCASSVAPSGTANTGELFFGEGSRLTVL.

The chain links TRBV5-5 to TRBJ2-7; 13 bases are shared with TRBD2. The V gene's germline CDR1 is SGHKS and CDR2 YYEKEE (reference sequence). This CDR3 comprises 14 residues. V shed 4 bases, J shed 3 bases, and the junction held 1 base outside the gene matches. CDR3 residues: CASSRTSGSYEQYF. The CDR3 region has the DNA TGTGCCAGCAGCCGGACTAGCGGGAGCTACGAGCAGTACTTC.

The chain joins TRBV11-1 to TRBJ2-7; 10 bases match TRBD2. CDR3 size: 13 residues. Germline CDR1 reads SGHAT; CDR2 reads FQDESV (reference sequence). J lost 6 bases, V lost 4 bases, and 3 bases had no gene match. In DNA form, the CDR3 reads TGTGCCAGCAGCTCTGGACTAGCGGCCGAGCAGTACTTC. Its translation is CASSSGLAAEQYF.

Notes on this clone: Other DNA sequences in this sample translate to the same CDR3. The chain is built from TRBV30 and TRBJ1-1; possible D gene TRBD1, 5 bases. CDR1 is GTSNPN, CDR2 SVGIG, per germline (reference sequence). V was clipped by 4 bases and J by 1 base, with 7 bases between them. CDR3 length: 12 residues. The CDR3 here is CAWTDRNTEAFF. CDR3 coding DNA: TGTGCCTGGACCGACAGGAACACTGAAGCTTTCTTT.

About this clone itself: With a much larger clone just one base away, this may be a read error. This chain links TRBV7-9 with TRBJ2-7; 11 bases map to TRBD1. This CDR3 has 14 amino acids. CDR1 and CDR2 from the germline V gene are SEHNR and FQNEAQ (reference sequence). J was trimmed by 2 bases and V by 5 bases; bases with no gene match: 2. The CDR3 sequence: CASSRGQGAYEQYF. DNA for the CDR3: TGTGCCAGCAGCCGGGGACAGGGGGCCTACGAGCAGTACTTC.